This T cell receptor beta chain was captured by sequencing in a study of cytomegalovirus exposure and HLA in healthy donors. The PCR was carried out with 60 Vbeta primers and 13 Jbeta primers. Clones were read by immunoSEQ multiplex PCR, and TCRdb kept only the in-frame ones, dropping some. The sample has some 130,000 clones, approximately 61% seen once. Germline CDR1 SEHNR, CDR2 FQNEAQ (reference sequence). The junction had 3 bases not matched to a gene; V was cut back by 1 base and J by 1 base. The CDR3 has 16 amino acids. This clonotype was obtained from a human donor in good health. The chain links TRBV7-9 to TRBJ2-3, with TRBD1 matching 9 bases. Sample: PBMCs. The CDR3 reads CASSLDRGPGTDTQYF. DNA for the CDR3: TGTGCCAGCAGCTTAGACAGGGGGCCCGGCACAGATACGCAGTATTTT.